This T cell receptor (beta chain) was profiled in a study of radiation and T cells in renal cell carcinoma. A remark on this clone: What it binds is not known.

Findings of the study overall: Pretreatment tumor biopsies were lacking, so baseline clonotypes are unknown. In blood, top tumor clones expanded by 2 weeks, shrinking by 4.

The time point: baseline pretreatment blood. Stated treatment: 15 Gy SBRT to primary tumor, nephrectomy 4 weeks later. Clear cell pathology was present in this patient's renal cell carcinoma. Germline-derived CDR1 and CDR2 are SGHRS and YFSETQ. Trimming stripped 0 bases from V and 8 bases from J, with 15 bases between. This CDR3 has 15 amino acids. Clones were sequenced by immunoSEQ multiplex PCR, and TCRdb holds only the in-frame ones, with some missing. The table shows some 100,000 clones, with 70% to 85% occurring only once. The genes are TRBV5-1 and TRBJ2-1, with D maybe TRBD2 (6 bases). This specimen was blood, taken from a patient whose treatment included radiotherapy and nephrectomy. This TCR was sampled from a man aged 55 to 70 with renal cell carcinoma. Written as DNA, the CDR3 is TGCGCCAGCAGCTTGGGGCGGGAATCGAAACATGAGCAGTTCTTC. Its protein is CASSLGRESKHEQFF.